This T cell receptor (beta chain) was obtained from a study of cytomegalovirus exposure and HLA in healthy donors. Study results and limitations: An analysis done earlier found most TCR beta V segments productive about 90% or about 30% of the time. In vitro assays verified that three CMV-associated chains recognized CMV antigens specifically.

A multiplex PCR was run with 60 Vbeta primers and 13 Jbeta primers. Sequencing used immunoSEQ multiplex PCR; TCRdb keeps in-frame clones, though not all of them. In the table there are 65,000 or so clones, approximately 60% of which are singletons. Germline CDR1 SEHNR, CDR2 FQNEAQ (reference sequence). With V trimmed by 4 bases and J by 7 bases, 11 bases remained unmatched. The CDR3 loop spans 16 amino acids. Comments on this clone: What it binds is unknown.

The sample taken for sequencing was PBMCs. The V call is TRBV7-9, the J call TRBJ1-5; TRBD1 aligns across 9 bases. The origin of this receptor is a man aged 25-45 years in good health and CMV-seronegative. CDR3 amino acids: CASSSSLQGAGQPQHF. The CDR3 bases are TGTGCCAGCAGCTCATCCCTACAGGGGGCCGGCCAGCCCCAGCATTTT.